This T cell receptor beta chain was identified in a study of cytomegalovirus exposure and HLA in healthy donors. Study outcomes and limitations: A later analysis showed TCR association rates differing by HLA locus, peaking at DRB1 and lowest at HLA-C. Later work showed greater clonal expansion in HLA-associated TCR beta chains than in equally common others. Reports state that TCR beta sequences accurately predicted most subjects' HLA-A and HLA-B alleles.

The CDR3 loop spans 14 amino acids. Germline values: CDR1 SGHRS, CDR2 YFSETQ. J was trimmed by 4 bases and V by 4 bases; bases with no gene match: 5. Comments on this clone: Its antigen is unknown.

13 Jbeta primers and 60 Vbeta primers were used for the PCR. TCRdb's copy holds only in-frame clones and misses some; the assay was immunoSEQ multiplex PCR. This sample has roughly 160,000 clones, with about four fifths found just once. The receptor's source is a woman between 50 and 59 years old in good health and CMV-seropositive. The sample consisted of PBMCs. The V and J genes are TRBV5-1 and TRBJ1-2; TRBD1 aligns across 9 bases. The CDR3 coding sequence is TGCGCCAGCAGCCAGGACAGGGGATCCTATGGCTACACCTTC. As protein: CASSQDRGSYGYTF.